This T cell receptor (beta chain) comes out of a study of OX40 agonist ivuxolimab in advanced cancers. Overall study: Patient treatment consisted of intravenous ivuxolimab administration every 2 weeks at 0.01 to 10 mg/kg.

There are a few counts of this clone. Repertoires were generated with immunoSEQ multiplex PCR, while TCRdb's copy carries only in-frame clones and drops some. Seen here are approximately 80,000 clones, around 90% observed once, and the top ten hold under 8.5%. CDR3 length: 12 residues. Trimming removed 3 bases from V and 7 bases from J, with 9 bases in between. The germline CDR1 and CDR2 sequences are LNHDA and SQIVND (reference sequence). The receptor was derived from an adult with an advanced solid tumor such as melanoma, head and neck, liver or kidney cancer. The rearrangement links TRBV19 to TRBJ1-2; D is unresolved. Sequenced material: CD4+ or CD8+ T cells sorted from blood, taken in a trial of the OX40 agonist ivuxolimab. CDR3 region: CASSIAVGGYTF. CDR3 bases: TGTGCCAGTAGTATCGCCGTCGGTGGCTACACCTTC.